Detailed here is one T cell receptor beta chain. Assay: immunoSEQ multiplex PCR; the TCRdb copy retains only in-frame clones and omits some. The table includes about 75,000 clones, approximately 97% detected once. The data belong to a study of technical replicates of blood from a few donors. This CDR3 contains 9 residues. Between the trimmed V and J ends, which lost 7 bases and 11 bases, there was a span of 10 bases. Germline V gives CDR1 SGHTS, CDR2 YDEGEE. Sample: T cells isolated from PBMCs. The TCR sequence derives from a human donor in good health. The chain joins TRBV5-8 to TRBJ2-7, with D tentatively TRBD2 (6 bases). This CDR3 is CASGTDEYF. The CDR3 region has the DNA TGTGCCAGCGGGACTGACGAGTACTTC. Full variable domain (outside the CDR3, taken from reference TRBV5-8 and TRBJ2-7): EAGVTQSPTHLIKTRGQQATLRCSPISGHTSVYWYQQALGLGLQFLLWYDEGEERNRGNFPPRFSGRQFPNYSSELNVNALELEDSALYLCASGTDEYFGPGTRLTVT.